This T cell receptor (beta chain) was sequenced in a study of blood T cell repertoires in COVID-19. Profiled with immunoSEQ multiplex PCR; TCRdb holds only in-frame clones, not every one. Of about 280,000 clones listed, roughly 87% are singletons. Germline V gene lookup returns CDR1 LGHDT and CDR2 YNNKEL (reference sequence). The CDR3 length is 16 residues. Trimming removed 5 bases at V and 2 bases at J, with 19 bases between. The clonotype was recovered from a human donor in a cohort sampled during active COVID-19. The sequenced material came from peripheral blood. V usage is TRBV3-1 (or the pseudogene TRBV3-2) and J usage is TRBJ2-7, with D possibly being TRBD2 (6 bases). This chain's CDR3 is CASSGLGRDATYEQYF. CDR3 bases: TGTGCCAGCAGCGGTCTTGGGCGGGACGCAACCTACGAGCAGTACTTC.